The 7 T cell receptor beta chains below were found in one sample sequenced in a study of T cell responses to AZD1222 COVID-19 vaccine. Profiled with immunoSEQ multiplex PCR; TCRdb holds only in-frame clones, not every one. The sample records some 110,000 clones, about 88% being singletons. Sequences were derived from peripheral blood, sampled on day 0 of AZD1222 vaccination. These TCRs come from an adult in good health.

V gene TRBV7-2 combines with J gene TRBJ2-7; maybe TRBD1 (7 bases). The CDR3 runs 15 residues. The germline CDR1 and CDR2 sequences are SGHTA and FQGNSA. V was pared by 1 base and J by 4 bases, with 14 bases between. In DNA, the CDR3 is TGTGCCAGCAGCTTAGAAGGAGGGGGCGGGTACGAGCAGTACTTC. Protein product: CASSLEGGGGYEQYF.

The rearrangement joins TRBV24-1 to TRBJ1-1; a possible D gene is TRBD1 (5 bases). Germline assignment: CDR1 KGHDR and CDR2 SFDVKD. CDR3 length: 13 amino acids. Trimming took 2 bases from V and 6 from J, leaving 9 bases between them. In DNA, the CDR3 is TGTGCCACCAGTGATTGGGGAGGGGCTGAAGCTTTCTTT. Its translation: CATSDWGGAEAFF.

The sample holds one count of this clone. The chain recombines TRBV14 with TRBJ2-7; D is possibly TRBD2 (6 bases). The V gene's germline CDR1 is SGHDN and CDR2 FVKESK. V lost 5 bases and J 4 bases, leaving 12 bases between the germline ends. This CDR3 contains 13 residues. In DNA form, the CDR3 reads TGTGCCAGCAGCGGGGGACTGATATACGAGCAGTACTTC. Amino acid sequence: CASSGGLIYEQYF.

The V gene is TRBV9, the J gene TRBJ2-5; TRBD1 matches 10 bases. The CDR3 covers 14 residues. Germline loops: CDR1 SGDLS, CDR2 YYNGEE. J gave up 2 bases and V 3 bases, and 1 base lay outside the gene matches. CDR3 in DNA: TGTGCCAGCAGCGGACAGGGGGCTCAAGAGACCCAGTACTTC. It encodes CASSGQGAQETQYF.

This clone was seen a few times. The CDR3 loop reads CASSLELRGGNTEAFF. CDR3 in DNA: TGTGCCAGCAGCTTAGAACTCCGAGGGGGTAACACTGAAGCTTTCTTT. The chain employs TRBV13 and TRBJ1-1; tentative D call: TRBD1 (6 bases). The CDR3 has 16 amino acids. Germline CDR1 is PRHDT and CDR2 is FYEKMQ (reference sequence). Trimming removed 1 base from V and 2 bases from J, with 14 bases in between. The full variable domain, its missing parts supplied by reference TRBV13 and TRBJ1-1, is AAGVIQSPRHLIKEKRETATLKCYPIPRHDTVYWYQQGPGQDPQFLISFYEKMQSDKGSIPDRFSAQQFSDYHSELNMSSLELGDSALYFCASSLELRGGNTEAFFGQGTRLTVV.

The chain combines TRBV10-3 with TRBJ1-2; 10 positions agree with TRBD1. The CDR3 covers 15 residues. Germline CDR1 and CDR2: ENHRY and SYGVKD. V lost 0 bases to trimming and J lost 6 bases; unmatched junction nucleotides: 4. In DNA, the CDR3 is TGTGCCATCAGTGAGTCGGGGACAGGGGTTGATGGCTACACCTTC. Encoded protein: CAISESGTGVDGYTF.

The chain has TRBV28 and TRBJ2-1, with D hard to call. CDR1 and CDR2 (germline): MDHEN, SYDVKM. This CDR3 has 14 amino acids. The V and J ends lost 2 bases and 4 bases respectively, with 9 bases between them. The chain's CDR3 is CASSLPATYNEQFF. CDR3 bases: TGTGCCAGCAGTTTACCGGCTACTTACAATGAGCAGTTCTTC.